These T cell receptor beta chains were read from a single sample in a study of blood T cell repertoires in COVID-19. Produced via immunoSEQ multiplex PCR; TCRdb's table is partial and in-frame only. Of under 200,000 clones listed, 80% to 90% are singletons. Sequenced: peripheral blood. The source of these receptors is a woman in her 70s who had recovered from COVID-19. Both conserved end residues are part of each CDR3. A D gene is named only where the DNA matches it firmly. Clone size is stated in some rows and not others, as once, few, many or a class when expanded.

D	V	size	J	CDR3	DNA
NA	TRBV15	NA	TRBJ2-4	CATSTNTIKPREGFAKNIQYF	TGTGCCACCAGCACTAACACCATCAAACCCCGGGAAGGTTTCGCCAAAAACATTCAGTACTTC
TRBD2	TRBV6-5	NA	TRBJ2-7	CASSYLAGEYEQYF	TGTGCCAGCAGTTACCTAGCGGGAGAGTACGAGCAGTACTTC
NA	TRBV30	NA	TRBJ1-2	CAWGRQGYTF	TGTGCCTGGGGCCGTCAGGGATACACCTTC
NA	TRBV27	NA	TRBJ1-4	CASSWGLNEKLFF	TGTGCCAGCAGCTGGGGGCTTAATGAAAAACTGTTTTTT
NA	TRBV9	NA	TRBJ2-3	CASSPGPPTDTQYF	TGTGCCAGCAGCCCAGGGCCACCCACAGATACGCAGTATTTT
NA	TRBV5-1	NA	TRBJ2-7	CASSLAGTSSYEQYF	TGCGCCAGCAGCTTAGCCGGGACAAGCTCCTACGAGCAGTACTTC
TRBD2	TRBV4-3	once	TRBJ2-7	CASSLGLAGLYEQYF	TGCGCCAGCAGCCTGGGACTAGCGGGGCTCTACGAGCAGTACTTC
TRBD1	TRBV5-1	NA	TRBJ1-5	CASSPGQGGWGNQPQHF	TGCGCCAGCAGCCCGGGACAGGGTGGATGGGGCAATCAGCCCCAGCATTTT
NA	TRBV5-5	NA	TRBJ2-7	CASSFLVGAGTYEQYF	TGTGCCAGCAGCTTTCTTGTGGGGGCTGGAACCTACGAGCAGTACTTC
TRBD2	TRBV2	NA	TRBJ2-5	CASSESGGEFETQYF	TGTGCCAGCAGTGAAAGCGGGGGCGAATTTGAGACCCAGTACTTC
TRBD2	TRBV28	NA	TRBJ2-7	CASTPWGLAAPPPYF	TGTGCCAGCACCCCCTGGGGACTAGCCGCACCCCCCCCGTACTTC
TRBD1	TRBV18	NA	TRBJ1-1	CASSPPGQGGTEAFF	TGTGCCAGCTCACCCCCGGGACAGGGGGGGACTGAAGCTTTCTTT
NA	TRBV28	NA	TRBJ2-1	CASSPPRGGTYNEQFF	TGTGCCAGCAGTCCGCCGAGGGGGGGCACCTACAATGAGCAGTTCTTC
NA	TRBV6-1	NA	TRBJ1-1	CASSGEARALDAEAFF	TGTGCCAGCAGTGGGGAGGCCAGGGCCCTCGACGCTGAAGCTTTCTTT
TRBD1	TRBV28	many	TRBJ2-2	CASSLGTGGRVMENTGELFF	TGTGCCAGCAGTTTGGGGACAGGGGGCAGGGTAATGGAGAATACCGGGGAGCTGTTTTTT
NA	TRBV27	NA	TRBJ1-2	CASSLGRNYGYTF	TGTGCCAGCAGTTTGGGCCGGAACTATGGCTACACCTTC
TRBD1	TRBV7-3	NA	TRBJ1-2	CASSPDRVGGYTF	TGTGCCAGCAGCCCCGACAGGGTCGGCGGCTACACCTTC
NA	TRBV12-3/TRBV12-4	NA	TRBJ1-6	CASSSRGPLHF	TGTGCCAGCAGTTCCCGAGGACCCCTCCACTTT
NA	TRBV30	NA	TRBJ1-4	CAWSDPRQGWTNEKLFF	TGTGCCTGGAGTGACCCCCGCCAGGGGTGGACTAATGAAAAACTGTTTTTT
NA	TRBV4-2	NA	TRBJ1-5	CASSQAGGRQNQPQHF	TGTGCCAGCAGCCAAGCTGGTGGCAGGCAGAATCAGCCCCAGCATTTT